The 24 T cell receptor beta chains presented below share a single source sample, sequenced in a study of diagnostic markers for celiac disease (dated by TCRdb to about 2020). TCRdb names Illumina MiSeq as the instrument used. TCRdb reanalyzed the reads, keeping one entry per CDR3 protein sequence and omitting DNA. The data table for this sample lists several thousand distinct CDR3 sequences. The ten most abundant clones make up 5.9% of the sample. Material: either unsorted cells or a sorted T cell fraction (not recorded which). The receptors stem from a human donor. This table probably holds off-target reads from a library built for another chain.

J is TRBJ2-5 and V is TRBV11-2; checking the TCRdb D call of TRBD1 is not possible without DNA. Germline V lookup: CDR1 SGHAT, CDR2 FQNNGV. This CDR3 is 14 amino acids long. This chain's CDR3 is CASSPSTGRQTQYF.

In terms of frequency, this clonotype is medium-sized. The CDR3 reads CASRRQPYGYTF. V gene TRBV2 combines with J gene TRBJ1-2; checking the TCRdb D call of TRBD1 is not possible without DNA. The germline V gene encodes CDR1 SNHLY and CDR2 FYNNEI. The CDR3 has 12 residues. Complete variable domain (other parts from reference TRBV2 and TRBJ1-2): EPEVTQTPSHQVTQMGQEVILRCVPISNHLYFYWYRQILGQKVEFLVSFYNNEISEKSEIFDDQFSVERPDGSNFTLKIRSTKLEDSAMYFCASRRQPYGYTFGSGTRLTVV.

The chain couples TRBV20-1 to TRBJ1-1; TCRdb returns TRBD1, unconfirmable since there is no DNA. This CDR3 region has 12 residues. CDR1 and CDR2 from the germline V gene are DFQATT and SNEGSKA (reference sequence). This CDR3 reads CSAWPPSGVAFF.

The chain is built from TRBV28 and TRBJ2-2. Germline-derived CDR1 and CDR2 are MDHEN and SYDVKM. CDR3 size: 14 residues. This CDR3 reads CASSFLRNTGELFF.

Measured by frequency, this clonotype is medium-sized (0.01 to 0.1%). The V and J genes are TRBV5-4 and TRBJ1-1. The CDR3 has 14 amino acids. Germline V gene data show CDR1 as SGHNT and CDR2 as YYREEE (reference sequence). CDR3 residues: CASSPLWENTEAFF.

V gene TRBV2 combines with J gene TRBJ1-2. CDR1 SNHLY and CDR2 FYNNEI come from the germline V gene. The CDR3 has 13 amino acids. The CDR3 reads CASNMERTYGYTF.

The chain combines TRBV12-3 or TRBV12-4 with TRBJ1-1. The CDR3 has 15 residues. CDR3 amino acids: CASSLTTRRNTEAFF.

This sequence joins TRBV20-1 and TRBJ2-1; the TCRdb call, TRBD1, lacks DNA for checking. CDR3 length: 15 amino acids. Germline CDR1 DFQATT, CDR2 SNEGSKA (reference sequence). CDR3 sequence reads: CSAAFPQSTYNEQFF.

This clonotype registers medium-sized by frequency. The chain has TRBV27 and TRBJ1-1; there is no DNA to check the TCRdb D call of TRBD1. Per the germline V gene, CDR1 is MNHEY and CDR2 is SMNVEV (reference sequence). This CDR3 is 17 amino acids long. CDR3 amino acids: CASSLRRGGAPNTEAFF.

This clonotype is identified as medium-sized from frequency. The V call is TRBV2, the J call TRBJ2-2; as DNA is missing, the TRBD1 call by TCRdb cannot be tested. The germline V gene encodes CDR1 SNHLY and CDR2 FYNNEI. There are 16 residues in the CDR3. The CDR3 protein is CASSALSAGVPGELFF. Full variable domain (outside the CDR3, taken from reference TRBV2 and TRBJ2-2): EPEVTQTPSHQVTQMGQEVILRCVPISNHLYFYWYRQILGQKVEFLVSFYNNEISEKSEIFDDQFSVERPDGSNFTLKIRSTKLEDSAMYFCASSALSAGVPGELFFGEGSRLTVL.

This clonotype registers medium-sized by frequency. J is TRBJ1-1 and V is TRBV15. The CDR3 is 16 amino acids. The germline CDR1 and CDR2 sequences are LNHNV and YYDKDF (reference sequence). The CDR3 protein is CATSRDSAGSSLAAFF.

This chain links TRBV9 with TRBJ1-5; the D call of TRBD1 rests on TCRdb alone, since no DNA is present to check it. Germline V gene sequence: CDR1 SGDLS, CDR2 YYNGEE. CDR3 length equals 16 residues. The CDR3 region is CERREGTGVGNRQQNF.

This clonotype is deemed medium-sized (0.01 to 0.1%) by its frequency. This chain links TRBV21-1 with TRBJ2-3; TCRdb's D call of TRBD1 is untestable without DNA. TRBV21-1 is noted as a pseudogene. CDR3 size: 15 residues. CDR3 residues: CAPPEGGPRGDTQYF.

This clonotype is identified as medium-sized from frequency. J is TRBJ1-2 and V is TRBV6-5. CDR3 length: 12 residues. In germline, CDR1 is MNHEY, CDR2 SVGAGI. CDR3 amino acids: CASSTPNYGYTF.

The chain carries TRBV12-3 or TRBV12-4 and TRBJ1-1; lacking DNA, the TRBD1 call made by TCRdb goes unchecked. The CDR3 extends over 14 amino acids. The CDR3 loop reads CASSLAQGQSEAFF.

The chain recombines TRBV12-3 or TRBV12-4 with TRBJ1-2; TCRdb proposes TRBD1, but this gene call is untestable without DNA. This CDR3 is built from 13 residues. This CDR3 reads CASSSDRLHGYTF.

The J gene is TRBJ1-3, the V gene TRBV28; TCRdb reports TRBD1, a call that lacks DNA to check it against. CDR1 is MDHEN, CDR2 SYDVKM, per germline. This CDR3 spans 14 amino acids. The CDR3 spells CASSPGQAGNTIYF.

The chain combines TRBV20-1 with TRBJ2-5; lacking DNA, the TRBD1 call made by TCRdb goes unchecked. The germline CDR1 and CDR2 sequences are DFQATT and SNEGSKA (reference sequence). The CDR3 is 15 amino acids. CDR3 loop: CSAREIAGGAETQYF.

V and J are TRBV11-2 and TRBJ2-7. The germline V gene has CDR1 SGHAT and CDR2 FQNNGV. This CDR3 has 13 residues. The CDR3: CASSSFGIYEQYF.

This clonotype registers medium-sized by frequency. The chain employs TRBV5-1 and TRBJ2-1; the TRBD2 assignment by TCRdb is unverifiable without DNA. Germline CDR1 and CDR2: SGHRS and YFSETQ. The CDR3 runs 15 residues. CDR3 residues: CASSPWTSDRNEQFF.

This clonotype is deemed large (0.1 to 1%) by its frequency. The J gene is TRBJ1-2, the V gene TRBV25-1. Germline CDR1 is MGHDK and CDR2 is SYGVNS. This CDR3 spans 14 amino acids. The CDR3 spells CASSSGFAMYGYTF.

The V call is TRBV10-3, the J call TRBJ2-6. Germline V gene lookup returns CDR1 ENHRY and CDR2 SYGVKD. This CDR3 comprises 13 residues. The CDR3 protein is CAISEPGANVLTF.

The chain uses TRBV15 and TRBJ1-1; the D call from TCRdb, TRBD1, cannot be confirmed without DNA. Looked up from germline, CDR1 is LNHNV and CDR2 is YYDKDF (reference sequence). The CDR3 is made up of 13 amino acids. This CDR3 reads CATSKLTGPEAFF.

The rearrangement joins TRBV4-2 to TRBJ2-2; TCRdb's D call of TRBD1 is untestable without DNA. The CDR3 sequence is 15 residues long. Germline assignment: CDR1 LGHNA and CDR2 YNFKEQ. CDR3 sequence: CASSQAGQNTGELFF.